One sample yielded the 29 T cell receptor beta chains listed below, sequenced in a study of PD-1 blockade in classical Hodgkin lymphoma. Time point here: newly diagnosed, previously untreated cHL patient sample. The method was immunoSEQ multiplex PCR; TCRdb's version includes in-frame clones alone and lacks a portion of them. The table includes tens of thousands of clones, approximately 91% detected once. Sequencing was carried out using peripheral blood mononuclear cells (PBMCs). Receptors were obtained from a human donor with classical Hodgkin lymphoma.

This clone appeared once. The CDR3 sequence: CASSAGGPLWETQYF. The CDR3 coding sequence is TGCGCCAGCAGCGCGGGAGGACCCCTTTGGGAGACCCAGTACTTC. The chain uses TRBV5-1 and TRBJ2-5, with 8 nucleotides matching TRBD2. Germline-derived CDR1 and CDR2 are SGHRS and YFSETQ. The J segment lost 5 bases and the V segment lost 4 bases, leaving 10 bases of the junction unmatched. CDR3 length: 15 amino acids.

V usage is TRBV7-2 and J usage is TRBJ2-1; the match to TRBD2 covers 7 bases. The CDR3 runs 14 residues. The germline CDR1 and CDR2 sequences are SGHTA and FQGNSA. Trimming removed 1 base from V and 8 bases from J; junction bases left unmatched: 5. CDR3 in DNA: TGTGCCAGCAGCTTAGGGGGAGGGAGGGATGAGCAGTTCTTC. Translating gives CASSLGGGRDEQFF.

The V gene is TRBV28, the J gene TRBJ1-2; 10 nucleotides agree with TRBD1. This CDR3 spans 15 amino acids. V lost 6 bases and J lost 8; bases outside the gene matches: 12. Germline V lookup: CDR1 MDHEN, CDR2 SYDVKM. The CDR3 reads CASSSTGQGVRGYTF. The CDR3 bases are TGTGCCAGCAGCTCAACTGGACAGGGGGTGAGGGGCTACACCTTC.

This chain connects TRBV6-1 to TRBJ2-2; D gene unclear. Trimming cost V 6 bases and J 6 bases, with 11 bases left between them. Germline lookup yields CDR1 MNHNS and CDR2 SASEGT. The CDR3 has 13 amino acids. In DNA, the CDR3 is TGTGCCAGCAGCTTGAGTTCTCCCGGGGAGCTGTTTTTT. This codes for CASSLSSPGELFF.

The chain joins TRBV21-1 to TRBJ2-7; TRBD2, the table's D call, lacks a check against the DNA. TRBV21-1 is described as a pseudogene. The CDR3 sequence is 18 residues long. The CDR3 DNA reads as TGTGCCAGCAGCGGATTTCCGGGACTAGCGGGTCTTCACTACGAGCAGTACTTC. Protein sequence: CASSGFPGLAGLHYEQYF.

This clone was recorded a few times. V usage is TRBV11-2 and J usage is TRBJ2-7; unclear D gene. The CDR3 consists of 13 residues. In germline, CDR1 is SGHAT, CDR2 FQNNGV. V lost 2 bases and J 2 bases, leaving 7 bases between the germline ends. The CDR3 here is CASSLLQTYEQYF. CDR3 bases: TGTGCCAGCAGCTTACTACAAACCTACGAGCAGTACTTC.

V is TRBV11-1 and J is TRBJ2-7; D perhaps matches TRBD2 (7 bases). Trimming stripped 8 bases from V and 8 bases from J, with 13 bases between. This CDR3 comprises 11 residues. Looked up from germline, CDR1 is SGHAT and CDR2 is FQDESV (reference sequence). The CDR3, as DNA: TGTGCCAGCGGAAGGGGGGGAAAGCAGTACGTC. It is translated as CASGRGGKQYV.

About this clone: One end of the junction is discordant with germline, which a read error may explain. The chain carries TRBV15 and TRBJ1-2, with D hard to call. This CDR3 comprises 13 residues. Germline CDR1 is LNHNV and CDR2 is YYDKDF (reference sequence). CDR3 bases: TGTGCCACCAGCTCGAGTAGAGAGCGGTCTACGGCCTTC. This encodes CATSSSRERSTAF.

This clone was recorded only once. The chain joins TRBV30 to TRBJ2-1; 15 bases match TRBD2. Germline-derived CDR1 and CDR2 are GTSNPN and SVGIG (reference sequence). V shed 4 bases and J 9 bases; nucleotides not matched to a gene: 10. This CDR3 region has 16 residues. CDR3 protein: CAWTVRTSGRVREQFF. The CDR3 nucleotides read TGTGCCTGGACCGTGAGGACTAGCGGGAGGGTTCGTGAGCAGTTCTTC.

CDR3 sequence: CASSLQGRRTEAFF. The CDR3 nucleotides are TGTGCCAGCAGTTTACAGGGGAGGCGCACTGAAGCTTTCTTT. The rearrangement joins TRBV28 to TRBJ1-1, with a possible D match to TRBD1 (6 bases). Germline-derived CDR1 and CDR2 are MDHEN and SYDVKM. The CDR3 is made up of 14 amino acids. Trimming pared 2 bases from V and 4 bases from J, leaving 11 bases between.

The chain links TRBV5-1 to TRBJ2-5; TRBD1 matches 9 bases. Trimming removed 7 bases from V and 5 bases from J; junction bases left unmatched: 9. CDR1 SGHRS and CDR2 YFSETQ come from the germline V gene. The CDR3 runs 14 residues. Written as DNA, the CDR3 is TGCGCCAGCGAGACTGGACAGGGGTCGGAGACCCAGTACTTC. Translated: CASETGQGSETQYF.

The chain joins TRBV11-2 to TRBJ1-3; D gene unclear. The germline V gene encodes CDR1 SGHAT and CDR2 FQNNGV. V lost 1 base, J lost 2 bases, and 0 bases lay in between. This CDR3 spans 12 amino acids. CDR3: CASSLAGNTIYF. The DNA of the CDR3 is TGTGCCAGCAGCTTAGCTGGAAACACCATATATTTT.

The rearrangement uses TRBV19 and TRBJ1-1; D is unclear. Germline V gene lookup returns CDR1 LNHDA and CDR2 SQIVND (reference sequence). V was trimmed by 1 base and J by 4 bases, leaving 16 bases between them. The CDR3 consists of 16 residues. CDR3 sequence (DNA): TGTGCCAGTAGTATAGGTCAGGCCCTCGGAGGCACTGAAGCTTTCTTT. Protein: CASSIGQALGGTEAFF.

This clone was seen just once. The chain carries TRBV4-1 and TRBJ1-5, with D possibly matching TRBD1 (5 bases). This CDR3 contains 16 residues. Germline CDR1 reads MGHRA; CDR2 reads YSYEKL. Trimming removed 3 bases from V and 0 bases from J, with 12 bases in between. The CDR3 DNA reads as TGCGCCAGCAGCCACCCTCAAGGACATAGCAATCAGCCCCAGCATTTT. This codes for CASSHPQGHSNQPQHF.

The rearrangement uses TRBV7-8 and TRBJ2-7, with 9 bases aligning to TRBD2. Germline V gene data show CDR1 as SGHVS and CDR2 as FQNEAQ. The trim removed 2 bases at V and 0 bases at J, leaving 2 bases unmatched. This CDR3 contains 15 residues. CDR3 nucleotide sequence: TGTGCCAGCAGCTTAACTAGCGGGTCCTCCTACGAGCAGTACGTC. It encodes CASSLTSGSSYEQYV.

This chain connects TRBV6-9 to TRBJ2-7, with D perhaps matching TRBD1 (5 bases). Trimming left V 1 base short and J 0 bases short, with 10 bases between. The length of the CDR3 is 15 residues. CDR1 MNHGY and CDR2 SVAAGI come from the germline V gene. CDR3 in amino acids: CASSYLGASSYEQYV. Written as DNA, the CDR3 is TGTGCCAGCAGTTATTTAGGGGCCAGCTCCTACGAGCAGTACGTC.

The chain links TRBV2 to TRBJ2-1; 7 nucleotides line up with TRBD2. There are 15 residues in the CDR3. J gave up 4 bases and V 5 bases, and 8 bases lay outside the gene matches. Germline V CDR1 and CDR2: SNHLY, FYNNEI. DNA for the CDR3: TGTGCCAGCAGTTTAGCGGGCACTACTTACAATGAGCAGTTCTTC. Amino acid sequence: CASSLAGTTYNEQFF.

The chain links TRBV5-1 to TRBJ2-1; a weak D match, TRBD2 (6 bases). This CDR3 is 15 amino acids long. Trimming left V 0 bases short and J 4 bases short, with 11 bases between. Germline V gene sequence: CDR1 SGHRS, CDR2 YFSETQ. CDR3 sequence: CASSLEASEYNEQFF. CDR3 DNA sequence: TGCGCCAGCAGCTTGGAGGCTAGCGAGTACAATGAGCAGTTCTTC.

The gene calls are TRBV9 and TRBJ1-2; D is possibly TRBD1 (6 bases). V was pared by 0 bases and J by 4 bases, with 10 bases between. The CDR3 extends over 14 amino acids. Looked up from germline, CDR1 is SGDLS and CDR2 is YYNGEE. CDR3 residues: CASSVGGTSYGYTF. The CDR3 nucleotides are TGTGCCAGCAGCGTAGGGGGGACAAGCTATGGCTACACCTTC. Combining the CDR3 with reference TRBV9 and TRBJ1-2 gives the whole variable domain DSGVTQTPKHLITATGQRVTLRCSPRSGDLSVYWYQQSLDQGLQFLIQYYNGEERAKGNILERFSAQQFPDLHSELNLSSLELGDSALYFCASSVGGTSYGYTFGSGTRLTVV.

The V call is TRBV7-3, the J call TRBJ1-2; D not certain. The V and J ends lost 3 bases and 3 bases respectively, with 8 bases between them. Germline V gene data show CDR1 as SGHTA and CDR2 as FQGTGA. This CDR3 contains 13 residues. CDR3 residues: CASSLGDYYGYTF. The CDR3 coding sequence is TGTGCCAGCAGCTTGGGAGACTACTATGGCTACACCTTC.

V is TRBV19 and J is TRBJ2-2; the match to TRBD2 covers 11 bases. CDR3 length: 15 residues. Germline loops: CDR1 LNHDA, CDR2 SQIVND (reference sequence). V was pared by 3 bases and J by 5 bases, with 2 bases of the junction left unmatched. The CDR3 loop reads CASSITSGSTGELFF. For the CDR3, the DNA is TGTGCCAGTAGTATTACTAGCGGGAGTACCGGGGAGCTGTTTTTT.

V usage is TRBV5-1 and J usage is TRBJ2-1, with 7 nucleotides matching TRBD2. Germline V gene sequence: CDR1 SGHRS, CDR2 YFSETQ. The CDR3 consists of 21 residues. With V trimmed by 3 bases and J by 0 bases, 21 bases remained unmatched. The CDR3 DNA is TGCGCCAGCAGCTACCCAAGACGTACCGGGCTAGCGGTAAGCTCCTACAATGAGCAGTTCTTC. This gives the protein CASSYPRRTGLAVSSYNEQFF.

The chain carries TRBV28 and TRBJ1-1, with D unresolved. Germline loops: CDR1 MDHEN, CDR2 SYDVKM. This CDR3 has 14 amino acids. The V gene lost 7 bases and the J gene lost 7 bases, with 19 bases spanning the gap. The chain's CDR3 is CASTRTGRPFEAFF. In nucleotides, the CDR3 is TGTGCCAGCACGCGTACGGGCAGGCCCTTTGAAGCTTTCTTT.

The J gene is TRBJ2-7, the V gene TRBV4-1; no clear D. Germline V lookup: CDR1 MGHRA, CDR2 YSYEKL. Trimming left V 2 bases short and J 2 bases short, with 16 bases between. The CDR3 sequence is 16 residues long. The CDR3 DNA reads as TGCGCCAGCAGCCAATCCGAAACCGAGACGGCCTACGAGCAGTACGTC. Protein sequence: CASSQSETETAYEQYV.

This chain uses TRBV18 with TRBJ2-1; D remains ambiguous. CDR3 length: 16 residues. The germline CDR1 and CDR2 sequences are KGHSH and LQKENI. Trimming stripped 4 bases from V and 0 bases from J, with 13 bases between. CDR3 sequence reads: CASSRPPYGSYNEQFF. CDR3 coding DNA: TGTGCCAGCTCACGGCCCCCCTATGGCTCCTACAATGAGCAGTTCTTC.

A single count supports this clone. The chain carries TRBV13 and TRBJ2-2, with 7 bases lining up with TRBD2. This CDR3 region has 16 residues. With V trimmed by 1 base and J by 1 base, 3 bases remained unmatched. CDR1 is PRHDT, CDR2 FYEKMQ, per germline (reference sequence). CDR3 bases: TGTGCCAGCAGCTTAGCCCCTAGCGGGAACACCGGGGAGCTGTTTTTT. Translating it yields CASSLAPSGNTGELFF.

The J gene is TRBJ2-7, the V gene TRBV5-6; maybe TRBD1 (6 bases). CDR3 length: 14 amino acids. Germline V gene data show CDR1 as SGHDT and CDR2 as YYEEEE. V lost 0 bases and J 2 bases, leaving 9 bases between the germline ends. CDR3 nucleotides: TGTGCCAGCAGCTTGGGGACAGAGACCTACGAGCAGTACGTC. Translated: CASSLGTETYEQYV.

This CDR3 reads CASSLPQGAINFGYTF. CDR3 nucleotide sequence: TGTGCCAGCTCCCTACCTCAGGGGGCGATTAATTTTGGCTACACCTTC. V and J are TRBV18 and TRBJ1-2; 8 bases map to TRBD1. The trim removed 6 bases at V and 7 bases at J, leaving 16 bases unmatched. Germline CDR1 KGHSH, CDR2 LQKENI. CDR3 size: 16 residues.

The CDR3 nucleotides read TGTGCCAGCAGAGCCCGGACTAGCTTCCACGAGCAGTACTTC. Its protein is CASRARTSFHEQYF. The chain joins TRBV7-3 to TRBJ2-7, with 8 positions matching TRBD2. V gave up 6 bases and J gave up 5 bases; unmatched junction bases: 9. This CDR3 spans 14 amino acids. The germline V gene has CDR1 SGHTA and CDR2 FQGTGA.